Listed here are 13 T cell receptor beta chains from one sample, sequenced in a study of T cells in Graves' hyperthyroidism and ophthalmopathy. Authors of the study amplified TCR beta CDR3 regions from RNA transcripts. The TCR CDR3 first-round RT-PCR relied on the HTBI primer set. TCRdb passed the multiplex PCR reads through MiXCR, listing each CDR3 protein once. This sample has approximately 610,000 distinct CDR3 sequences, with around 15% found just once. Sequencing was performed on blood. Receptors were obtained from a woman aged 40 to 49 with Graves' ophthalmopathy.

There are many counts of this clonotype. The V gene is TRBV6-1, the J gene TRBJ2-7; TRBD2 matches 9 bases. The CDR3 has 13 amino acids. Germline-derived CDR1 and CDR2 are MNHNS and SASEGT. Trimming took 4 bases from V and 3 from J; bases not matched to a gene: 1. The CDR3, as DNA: TGTGCCAGCAGTGGAGCGGGAGGCTACGAGCAGTACTTC. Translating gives CASSGAGGYEQYF.

CDR3 sequence (DNA): TGTGCCAGTAGTAGGCGGACTAGCGGGATTGCGGATGAGCAGTACTTC. As protein: CASSRRTSGIADEQYF. The chain has TRBV19 and TRBJ2-7, with 12 positions matching TRBD2. This CDR3 has 16 residues. Germline lookup yields CDR1 LNHDA and CDR2 SQIVND (reference sequence). Trimming removed 4 bases from V and 7 bases from J; junction bases left unmatched: 11.

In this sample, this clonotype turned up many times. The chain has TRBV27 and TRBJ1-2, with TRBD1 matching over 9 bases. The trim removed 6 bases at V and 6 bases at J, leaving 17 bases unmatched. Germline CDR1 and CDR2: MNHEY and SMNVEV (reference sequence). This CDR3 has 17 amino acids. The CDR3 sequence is CASRITGGHFERDGYTF. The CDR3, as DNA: TGTGCCAGCAGGATAACAGGGGGCCATTTCGAACGGGATGGCTACACCTTC.

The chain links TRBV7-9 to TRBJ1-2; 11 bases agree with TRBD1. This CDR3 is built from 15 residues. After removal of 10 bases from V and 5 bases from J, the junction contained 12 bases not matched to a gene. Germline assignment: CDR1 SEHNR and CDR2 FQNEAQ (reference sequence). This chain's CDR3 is CATPLGQGARYGYTF. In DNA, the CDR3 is TGTGCCACTCCCCTCGGACAGGGGGCGCGGTATGGCTACACCTTC. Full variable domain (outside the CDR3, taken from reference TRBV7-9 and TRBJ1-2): DTGVSQNPRHKITKRGQNVTFRCDPISEHNRLYWYRQTLGQGPEFLTYFQNEAQLEKSRLLSDRFSAERPKGSFSTLEIQRTEQGDSAMYLCATPLGQGARYGYTFGSGTRLTVV.

This CDR3 is CASSPTTYQPQHF. In DNA, the CDR3 is TGTGCCAGCAGTCCTACAACATATCAGCCCCAGCATTTT. This chain connects TRBV6-1 to TRBJ1-5; D gene ambiguous. V was trimmed by 5 bases and J by 5 bases, leaving 10 bases between them. CDR1 is MNHNS, CDR2 SASEGT, per germline. CDR3 length equals 13 residues.

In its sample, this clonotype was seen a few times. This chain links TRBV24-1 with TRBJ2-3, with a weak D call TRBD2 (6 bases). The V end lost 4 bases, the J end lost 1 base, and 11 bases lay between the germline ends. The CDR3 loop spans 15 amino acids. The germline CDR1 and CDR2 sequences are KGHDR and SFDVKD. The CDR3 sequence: CATSDNSGRTDTQYF. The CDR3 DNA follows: TGTGCCACCAGTGACAATAGCGGACGCACAGATACGCAGTATTTT.

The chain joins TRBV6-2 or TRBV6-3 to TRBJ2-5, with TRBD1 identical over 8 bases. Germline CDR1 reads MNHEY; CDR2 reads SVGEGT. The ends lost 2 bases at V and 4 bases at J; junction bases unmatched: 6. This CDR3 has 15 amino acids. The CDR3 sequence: CASSYLTGTGETQYF. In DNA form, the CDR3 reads TGTGCCAGCAGTTACCTGACCGGGACAGGAGAGACCCAGTACTTC.

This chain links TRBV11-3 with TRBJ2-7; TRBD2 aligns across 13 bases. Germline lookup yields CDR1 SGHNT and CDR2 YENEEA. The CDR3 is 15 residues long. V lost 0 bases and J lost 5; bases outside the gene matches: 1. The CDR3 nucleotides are TGTGCCAGCAGCTTAGAGGGGACTAGCGGGAACGAGCAGTACTTC. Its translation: CASSLEGTSGNEQYF.

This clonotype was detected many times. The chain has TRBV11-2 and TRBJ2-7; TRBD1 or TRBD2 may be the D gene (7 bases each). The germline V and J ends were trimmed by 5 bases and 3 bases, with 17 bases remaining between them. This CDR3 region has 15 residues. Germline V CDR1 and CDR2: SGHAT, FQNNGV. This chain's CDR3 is CASSPQGGSNYEQYF. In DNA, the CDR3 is TGTGCCAGCAGCCCCCAGGGGGGGAGCAACTACGAGCAGTACTTC.

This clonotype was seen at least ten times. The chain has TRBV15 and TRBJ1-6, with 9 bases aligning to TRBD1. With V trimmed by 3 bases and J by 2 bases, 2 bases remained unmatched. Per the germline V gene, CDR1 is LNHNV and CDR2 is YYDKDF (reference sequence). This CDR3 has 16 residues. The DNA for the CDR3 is TGTGCCACCAGCAGGACAGGGGGACCCTATAATTCACCCCTCCACTTT. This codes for CATSRTGGPYNSPLHF. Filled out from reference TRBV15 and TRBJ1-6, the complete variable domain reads DAMVIQNPRYQVTQFGKPVTLSCSQTLNHNVMYWYQQKSSQAPKLLFHYYDKDFNNEADTPDNFQSRRPNTSFCFLDIRSPGLGDTAMYLCATSRTGGPYNSPLHFGNGTRLTVT.

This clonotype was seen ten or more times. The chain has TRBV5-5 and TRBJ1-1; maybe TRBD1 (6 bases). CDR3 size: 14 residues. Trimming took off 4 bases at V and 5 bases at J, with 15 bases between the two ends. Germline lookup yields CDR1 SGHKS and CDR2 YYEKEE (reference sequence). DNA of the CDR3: TGTGCCAGCAGCATAAGACAGGCGGGGACTGAAGCTTTCTTT. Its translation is CASSIRQAGTEAFF.

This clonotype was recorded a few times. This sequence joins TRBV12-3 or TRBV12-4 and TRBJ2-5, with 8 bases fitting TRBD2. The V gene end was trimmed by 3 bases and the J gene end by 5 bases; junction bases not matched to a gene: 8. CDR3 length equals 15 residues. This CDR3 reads CASSFSGGAKETQYF. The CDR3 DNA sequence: TGTGCCAGCAGTTTTTCCGGGGGGGCTAAGGAGACCCAGTACTTC.

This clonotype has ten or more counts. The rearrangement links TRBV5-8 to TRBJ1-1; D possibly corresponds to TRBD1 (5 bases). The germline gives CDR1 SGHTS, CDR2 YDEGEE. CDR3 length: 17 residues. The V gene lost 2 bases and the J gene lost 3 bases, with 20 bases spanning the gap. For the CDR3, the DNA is TGTGCCAGCAGCTTCTTCGGCAGGGACGAAAAGGACACTGAAGCTTTCTTT. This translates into CASSFFGRDEKDTEAFF.